This T cell receptor beta chain was recorded in a study of lymphopenia after photon versus proton radiotherapy. General study results and limits: Photon-treated patients lost naive T cells and TCR diversity; proton-treated stayed stable. Authors raise, but do not show, better survival with proton therapy. After lymphocyte nadir, photon-treated repertoires showed oligoclonal expansion, especially CD8+ Temra.

The germline V gene has CDR1 SGHTA and CDR2 FQGNSA. The CDR3 extends over 16 amino acids. Deletions cut 1 base from V and 0 bases from J, with 10 bases between. The protocol was immunoSEQ multiplex PCR, while the TCRdb copy is restricted to in-frame clones and leaves out a portion. The sample gives 25,000 to 35,000 clones, around 87% of which show up once; more than 45% is in the top ten. A remark on this clone: The antigen remains unidentified.

The specimen comprised peripheral blood, sampled from a patient treated with proton-based radiotherapy. The clonotype comes from a woman aged 55-69 years with cholangiocarcinoma. Some clones in this sample may be carry-over from other donors' samples. The chain employs TRBV7-2 and TRBJ2-1; D is uncertain. CDR3 protein: CASSLGGVRSYNEQFF. The CDR3 DNA reads as TGTGCCAGCAGCTTAGGAGGAGTTCGCTCCTACAATGAGCAGTTCTTC. Complete variable domain (other parts from reference TRBV7-2 and TRBJ2-1): GAGVSQSPSNKVTEKGKDVELRCDPISGHTALYWYRQSLGQGLEFLIYFQGNSAPDKSGLPSDRFSAERTGGSVSTLTIQRTQQEDSAVYLCASSLGGVRSYNEQFFGPGTRLTVL.